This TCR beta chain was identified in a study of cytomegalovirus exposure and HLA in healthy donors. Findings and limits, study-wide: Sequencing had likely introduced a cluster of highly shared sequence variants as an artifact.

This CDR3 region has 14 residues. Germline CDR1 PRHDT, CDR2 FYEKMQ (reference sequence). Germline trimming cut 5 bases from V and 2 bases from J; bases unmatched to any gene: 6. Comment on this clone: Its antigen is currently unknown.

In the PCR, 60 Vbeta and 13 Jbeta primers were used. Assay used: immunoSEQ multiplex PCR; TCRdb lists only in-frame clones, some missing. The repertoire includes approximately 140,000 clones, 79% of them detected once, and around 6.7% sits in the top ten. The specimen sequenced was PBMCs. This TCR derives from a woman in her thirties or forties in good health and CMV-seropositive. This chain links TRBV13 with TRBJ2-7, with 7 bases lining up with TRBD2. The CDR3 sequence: CASSLERGTYEQYF. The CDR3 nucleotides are TGTGCCAGCAGCCTAGAGCGGGGAACCTACGAGCAGTACTTC.